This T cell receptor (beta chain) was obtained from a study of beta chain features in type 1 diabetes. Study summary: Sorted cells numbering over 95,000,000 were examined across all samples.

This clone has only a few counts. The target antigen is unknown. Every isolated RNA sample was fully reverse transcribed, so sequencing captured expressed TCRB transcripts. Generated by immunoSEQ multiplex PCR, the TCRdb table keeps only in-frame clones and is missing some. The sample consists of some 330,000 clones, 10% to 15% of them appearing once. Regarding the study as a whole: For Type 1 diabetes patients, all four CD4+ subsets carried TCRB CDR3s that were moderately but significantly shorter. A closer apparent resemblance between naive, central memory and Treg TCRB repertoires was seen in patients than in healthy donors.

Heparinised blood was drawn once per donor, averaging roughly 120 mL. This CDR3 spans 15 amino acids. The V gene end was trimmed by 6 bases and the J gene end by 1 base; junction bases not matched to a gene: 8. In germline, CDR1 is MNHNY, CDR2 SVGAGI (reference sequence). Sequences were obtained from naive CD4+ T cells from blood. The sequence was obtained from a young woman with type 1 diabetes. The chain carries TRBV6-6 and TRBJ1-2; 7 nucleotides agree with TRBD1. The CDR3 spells CASSPMTGFNYGYTF. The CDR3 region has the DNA TGTGCCAGCAGCCCCATGACAGGGTTTAACTATGGCTACACCTTC.